These 9 T cell receptor beta chains were sequenced from one sample in a study of cytomegalovirus exposure and HLA in healthy donors. Primers for the PCR totalled 60 Vbeta and 13 Jbeta. Sequencing was performed with immunoSEQ multiplex PCR; in TCRdb, only in-frame clones are kept and a portion is missing. Here the sample spans around 250,000 clones, over 90% being singletons. The sequencing sample was made of PBMCs. All receptors come from a girl aged 2 to 10 in good health and CMV-seronegative.

The chain carries TRBV5-1 and TRBJ2-5, with D maybe TRBD2 (6 bases). Germline CDR1 is SGHRS and CDR2 is YFSETQ. CDR3 length: 16 amino acids. Trimming removed 1 base from V and 3 bases from J, with 16 bases in between. The CDR3 nucleotides read TGCGCCAGCAGCTTGAGGACGGGAGCCCGAGAAGAGACCCAGTACTTC. This sequence encodes CASSLRTGAREETQYF.

The V gene is TRBV5-5, the J gene TRBJ2-5; D ambiguous. This CDR3 is 13 amino acids long. Trimming pared 0 bases from V and 5 bases from J, leaving 8 bases between. The germline V gene has CDR1 SGHKS and CDR2 YYEKEE (reference sequence). The CDR3 bases are TGTGCCAGCAGCTTGGCGGTGCGGGAGACCCAGTACTTC. Protein product: CASSLAVRETQYF.

The chain joins TRBV5-4 to TRBJ2-6, with no clear D. The CDR3 extends over 17 amino acids. Germline lookup yields CDR1 SGHNT and CDR2 YYREEE (reference sequence). Trimming left V 0 bases short and J 0 bases short, with 10 bases between. In DNA form, the CDR3 reads TGTGCCAGCAGCTTGGTGGCAGGCCCCTCTGGGGCCAACGTCCTGACTTTC. It specifies CASSLVAGPSGANVLTF.

Only one count was recorded for this clone. The chain employs TRBV5-4 and TRBJ2-1, with 10 positions matching TRBD2. This CDR3 has 14 amino acids. V was clipped by 5 bases and J by 6 bases; unmatched bases: 5. In germline, CDR1 is SGHNT, CDR2 YYREEE (reference sequence). The CDR3 protein is CASRDSGRANEQFF. Written as DNA, the CDR3 is TGTGCCAGCAGAGACAGCGGGAGGGCCAATGAGCAGTTCTTC.

The chain links TRBV5-1 to TRBJ2-7, with 10 bases matching TRBD1. The CDR3 sequence is 14 residues long. The germline CDR1 and CDR2 sequences are SGHRS and YFSETQ. Trimming cost V 5 bases and J 0 bases; bases outside gene matches: 2. The CDR3 sequence: CASSDRGPSYEQYF. The CDR3 coding sequence is TGCGCCAGCAGTGACAGGGGGCCCTCCTACGAGCAGTACTTC.

The gene calls are TRBV5-4 and TRBJ2-7; D remains unclear. The V and J ends lost 1 base and 1 base respectively, with 9 bases between them. The CDR3 contains 14 residues. CDR1 and CDR2 from the germline V gene are SGHNT and YYREEE (reference sequence). CDR3 sequence reads: CASSLSLTSYEQYF. The CDR3 DNA sequence: TGTGCCAGCAGCTTGTCACTAACGTCCTACGAGCAGTACTTC.

The CDR3, as DNA: TGTGCCAGCAGCTTAGGCACCATACTAGCGGGAGGGCACAATGAGCAGTTCTTC. This translates into CASSLGTILAGGHNEQFF. The chain carries TRBV7-9 and TRBJ2-1; 13 bases map to TRBD2. Germline V gives CDR1 SEHNR, CDR2 FQNEAQ (reference sequence). After removal of 1 base from V and 5 bases from J, the junction contained 8 bases not matched to a gene. The CDR3 contains 18 residues.

The chain combines TRBV5-1 with TRBJ2-5, with 9 bases identical to TRBD2. This CDR3 is 14 amino acids long. Germline V gene data show CDR1 as SGHRS and CDR2 as YFSETQ. J gave up 5 bases and V 6 bases, and 8 bases lay outside the gene matches. DNA for the CDR3: TGCGCCAGCACCCCTAGGAGCGGGGGGGAGACCCAGTACTTC. Amino acids: CASTPRSGGETQYF.

This rearrangement joins TRBV5-6 to TRBJ1-2; maybe TRBD1 (5 bases). The CDR3 runs to 17 residues. The germline V and J ends were trimmed by 1 base and 4 bases, with 20 bases remaining between them. CDR1 is SGHDT and CDR2 is YYEEEE in the germline V gene. The CDR3 DNA reads TGTGCCAGCAGCTTGCGGCTAACTCTACCGGGGGTCTATGGCTACACCTTC. Its protein is CASSLRLTLPGVYGYTF.